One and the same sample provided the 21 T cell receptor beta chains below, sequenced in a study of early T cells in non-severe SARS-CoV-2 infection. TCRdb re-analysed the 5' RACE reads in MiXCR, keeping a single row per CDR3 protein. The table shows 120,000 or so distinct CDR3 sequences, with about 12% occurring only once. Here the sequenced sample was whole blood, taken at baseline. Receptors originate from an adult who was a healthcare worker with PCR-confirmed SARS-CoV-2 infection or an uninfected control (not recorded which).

The CDR3, as DNA: TGTGCCAGCAGTGAAGCGCGGGGGTATGGCTACACCTTC. As protein: CASSEARGYGYTF. The genes are TRBV6-1 and TRBJ1-2, with D maybe TRBD1 (5 bases). The germline V gene has CDR1 MNHNS and CDR2 SASEGT. The CDR3 spans 13 residues. V was trimmed by 0 bases and J by 5 bases, leaving 7 bases between them.

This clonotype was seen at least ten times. The CDR3 nucleotides are TGTGCCAGCAGTTTATTCAGGGGAGGTGAGACCCTCCAACCCCTCCACTTT. Encoded protein: CASSLFRGGETLQPLHF. The chain combines TRBV27 with TRBJ1-6, with D possibly being TRBD1 (6 bases). This CDR3 has 17 residues. Trimming took 1 base from V and 12 from J, leaving 22 bases between them. Germline CDR1 and CDR2: MNHEY and SMNVEV (reference sequence).

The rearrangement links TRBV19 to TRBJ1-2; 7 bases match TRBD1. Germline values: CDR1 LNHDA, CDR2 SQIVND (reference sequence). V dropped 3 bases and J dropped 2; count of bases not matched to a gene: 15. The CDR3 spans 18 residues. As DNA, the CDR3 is TGTGCCAGTAGTATGGCCCGCGACAGGGCAGTTCTCAACTATGGCTACACCTTC. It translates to CASSMARDRAVLNYGYTF.

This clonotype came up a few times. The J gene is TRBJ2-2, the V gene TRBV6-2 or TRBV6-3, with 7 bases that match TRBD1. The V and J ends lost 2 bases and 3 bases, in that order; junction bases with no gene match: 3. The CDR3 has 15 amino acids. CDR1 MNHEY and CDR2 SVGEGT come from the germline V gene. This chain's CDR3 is CASSYQGVDTGELFF. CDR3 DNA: TGTGCCAGCAGTTACCAGGGGGTGGACACCGGGGAGCTGTTTTTT.

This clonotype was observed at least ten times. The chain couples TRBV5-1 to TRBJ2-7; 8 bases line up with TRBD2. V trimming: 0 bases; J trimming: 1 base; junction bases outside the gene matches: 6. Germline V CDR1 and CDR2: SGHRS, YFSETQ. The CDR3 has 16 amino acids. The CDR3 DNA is TGCGCCAGCAGCTTGGTTACTAGCGGAGGGTCCTACGAGCAGTACTTC. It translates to CASSLVTSGGSYEQYF.

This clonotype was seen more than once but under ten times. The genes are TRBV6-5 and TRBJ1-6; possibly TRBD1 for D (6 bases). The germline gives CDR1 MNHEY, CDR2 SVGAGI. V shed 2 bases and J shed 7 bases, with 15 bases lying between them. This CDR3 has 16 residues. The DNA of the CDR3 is TGTGCCAGCAGTTACGGGCAGGGTCAGGGGAATTCACCCCTCCACTTT. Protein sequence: CASSYGQGQGNSPLHF.

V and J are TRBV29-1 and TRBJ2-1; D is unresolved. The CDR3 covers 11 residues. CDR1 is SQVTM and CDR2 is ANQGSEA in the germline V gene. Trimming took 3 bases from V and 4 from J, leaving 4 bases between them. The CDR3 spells CSVEGYNEQFF. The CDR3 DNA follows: TGCAGCGTTGAGGGATACAATGAGCAGTTCTTC.

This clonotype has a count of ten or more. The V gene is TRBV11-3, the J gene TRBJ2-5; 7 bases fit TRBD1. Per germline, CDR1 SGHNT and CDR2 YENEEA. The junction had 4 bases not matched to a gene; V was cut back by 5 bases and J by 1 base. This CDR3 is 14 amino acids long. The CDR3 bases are TGTGCCAGCAGCCCACAGGGGCTCCAAGAGACCCAGTACTTC. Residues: CASSPQGLQETQYF.

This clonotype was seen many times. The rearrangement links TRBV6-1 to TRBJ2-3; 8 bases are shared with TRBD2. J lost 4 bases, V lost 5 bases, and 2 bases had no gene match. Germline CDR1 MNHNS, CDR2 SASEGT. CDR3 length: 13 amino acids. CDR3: CASSRGGADTQYF. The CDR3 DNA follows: TGTGCCAGCAGTCGGGGGGGAGCAGATACGCAGTATTTT.

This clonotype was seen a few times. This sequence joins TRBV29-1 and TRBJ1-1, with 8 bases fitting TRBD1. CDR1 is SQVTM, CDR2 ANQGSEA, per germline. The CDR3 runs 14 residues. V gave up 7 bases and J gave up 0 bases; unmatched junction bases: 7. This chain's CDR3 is CSDYGTGVNTEAFF. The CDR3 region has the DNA TGCAGCGACTACGGGACAGGTGTGAACACTGAAGCTTTCTTT.

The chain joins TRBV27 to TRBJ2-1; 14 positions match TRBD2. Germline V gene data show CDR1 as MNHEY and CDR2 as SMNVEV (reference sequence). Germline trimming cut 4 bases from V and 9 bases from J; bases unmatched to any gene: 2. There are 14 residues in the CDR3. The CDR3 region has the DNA TGTGCCAGCAGTTCGGGACTAGCGGGAGTTGAGCAGTTCTTC. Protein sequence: CASSSGLAGVEQFF.

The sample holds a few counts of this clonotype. In DNA, the CDR3 is TGTGCCAGCAGCTTAGGGGGACAGGGAGAGACCCAGTACTTC. As protein: CASSLGGQGETQYF. V gene TRBV7-2 combines with J gene TRBJ2-5, with TRBD1 matching 9 bases. This CDR3 is built from 14 residues. V shed 1 base and J 4 bases; nucleotides not matched to a gene: 1. Germline V gives CDR1 SGHTA, CDR2 FQGNSA.

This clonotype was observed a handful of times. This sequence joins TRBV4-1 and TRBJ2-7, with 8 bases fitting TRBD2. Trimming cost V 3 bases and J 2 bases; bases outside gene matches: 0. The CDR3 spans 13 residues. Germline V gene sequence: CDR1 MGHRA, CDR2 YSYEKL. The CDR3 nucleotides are TGCGCCAGCAGCCAGACTAGCGCCTACGAGCAGTACTTC. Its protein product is CASSQTSAYEQYF.

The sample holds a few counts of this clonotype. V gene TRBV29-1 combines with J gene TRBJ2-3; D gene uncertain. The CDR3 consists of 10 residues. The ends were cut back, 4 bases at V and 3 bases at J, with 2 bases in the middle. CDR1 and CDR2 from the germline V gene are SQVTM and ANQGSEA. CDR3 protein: CSVATDTQYF. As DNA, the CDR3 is TGCAGCGTTGCTACAGATACGCAGTATTTT.

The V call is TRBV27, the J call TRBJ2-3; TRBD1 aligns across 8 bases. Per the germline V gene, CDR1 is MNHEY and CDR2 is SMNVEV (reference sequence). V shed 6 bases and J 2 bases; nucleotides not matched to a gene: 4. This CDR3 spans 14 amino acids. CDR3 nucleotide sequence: TGTGCCAGCAGACGGGACAGGACCACAGATACGCAGTATTTT. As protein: CASRRDRTTDTQYF.

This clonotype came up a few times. The CDR3 DNA reads as TGTGCCAGCAGCTTCGGACAGGGGTGGAATGAGCAGTTCTTC. Translated, it gives CASSFGQGWNEQFF. This chain joins TRBV11-1 and TRBJ2-1, with TRBD1 matching 9 bases. From germline, CDR1 is SGHAT and CDR2 FQDESV (reference sequence). Trimming took 3 bases from V and 7 from J; bases not matched to a gene: 4. This CDR3 has 14 residues.

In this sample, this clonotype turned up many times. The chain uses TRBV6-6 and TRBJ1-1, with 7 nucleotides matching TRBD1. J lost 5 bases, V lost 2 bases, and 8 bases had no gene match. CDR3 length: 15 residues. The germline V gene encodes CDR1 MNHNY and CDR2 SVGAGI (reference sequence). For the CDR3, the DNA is TGTGCCAGCAGTTACCCCCCAGGGGGGTTAACTGAAGCTTTCTTT. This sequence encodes CASSYPPGGLTEAFF.

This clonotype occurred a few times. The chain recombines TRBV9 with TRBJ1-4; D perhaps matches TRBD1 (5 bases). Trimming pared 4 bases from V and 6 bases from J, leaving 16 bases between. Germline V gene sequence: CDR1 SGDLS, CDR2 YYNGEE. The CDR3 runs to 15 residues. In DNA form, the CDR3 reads TGTGCCAGCAGCTTCCGATTGGGGCCGGATGAAAAACTGTTTTTT. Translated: CASSFRLGPDEKLFF.

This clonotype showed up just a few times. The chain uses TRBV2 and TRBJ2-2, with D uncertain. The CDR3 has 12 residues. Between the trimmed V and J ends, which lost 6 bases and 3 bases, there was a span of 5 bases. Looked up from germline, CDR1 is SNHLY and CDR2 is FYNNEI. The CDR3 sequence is CASRQYTGELFF. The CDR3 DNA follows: TGTGCCAGCAGACAATACACCGGGGAGCTGTTTTTT.

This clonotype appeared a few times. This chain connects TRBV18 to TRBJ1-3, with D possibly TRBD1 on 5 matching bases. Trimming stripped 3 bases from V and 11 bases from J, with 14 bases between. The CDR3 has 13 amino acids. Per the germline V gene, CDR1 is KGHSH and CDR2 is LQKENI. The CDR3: CASSPTLGDAIYF. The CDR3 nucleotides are TGTGCCAGCTCACCGACACTTGGGGACGCCATATATTTT.

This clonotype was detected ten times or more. The CDR3 here is CASSVDGRNQPQHF. The CDR3 DNA follows: TGTGCCAGCAGCGTAGATGGACGCAATCAGCCCCAGCATTTT. V usage is TRBV9 and J usage is TRBJ1-5; D is ambiguous. The CDR3 sequence is 14 residues long. Per the germline V gene, CDR1 is SGDLS and CDR2 is YYNGEE. V dropped 0 bases and J dropped 2 bases, with 6 bases sitting between them.